Listed below are T cell receptor beta chains from one sample, sequenced in a study of T cells after yellow fever vaccination. TCRdb re-called the 5' RACE reads through MiXCR, storing one row per CDR3 protein. The table has 300,000 to 450,000 distinct CDR3 sequences, approximately 8% seen once. The source material was PBMCs, sampled 35 to 50 days after the first yellow fever vaccination. These receptors all stem from a man aged 18 to 30 who received the YFV17D yellow fever vaccine. CDR3s include the opening cysteine and the closing phenylalanine or tryptophan. A D gene is named only where the DNA matches it firmly. A clone size is listed for some rows: how often the clone was seen (once, few, many), or a class if it is expanded.

D	V	size	J	CDR3	DNA
.	TRBV7-2	.	TRBJ2-7	CASSDRGGQSGYF	TGTGCCAGCAGCGATCGGGGGGGACAGAGTGGGTACTTC
TRBD1	TRBV7-6	many	TRBJ1-6	CASSLARDSYNSPLHF	TGTGCCAGCAGCCTCGCCAGGGACAGTTATAATTCACCCCTCCACTTT
.	TRBV29-1	.	TRBJ2-1	CSVDLLGTEQFF	TGCAGCGTTGACCTACTAGGTACTGAGCAGTTCTTC
.	TRBV4-1	many	TRBJ2-7	CASSPDRALGQYEQYF	TGCGCCAGCAGCCCAGACCGGGCCCTAGGTCAATACGAGCAGTACTTC
.	TRBV6-1	few	TRBJ2-1	CASSPPHRHNEQFF	TGTGCCAGCAGTCCCCCCCATCGGCACAATGAGCAGTTCTTC
.	TRBV12-3/TRBV12-4	many	TRBJ1-6	CASSPTGGPGPLHF	TGTGCCAGCAGCCCTACAGGAGGGCCCGGACCCCTCCACTTT
TRBD1	TRBV5-1	.	TRBJ1-1	CASRSGTGANTEAFF	TGCGCCAGCAGATCCGGGACAGGGGCGAACACTGAAGCTTTCTTT
TRBD2	TRBV5-1	many	TRBJ2-5	CASSLVLSGSQETQYF	TGCGCCAGCAGCTTAGTCCTTAGCGGGAGCCAAGAGACCCAGTACTTC
.	TRBV7-2	many	TRBJ2-5	CASSSNPGAETQYF	TGTGCCAGCAGCTCAAACCCCGGGGCAGAGACCCAGTACTTC
.	TRBV5-1	.	TRBJ2-3	CASSAGVSTDTQYF	TGCGCCAGCAGCGCAGGGGTGAGCACAGATACGCAGTATTTT
.	TRBV4-3	.	TRBJ1-6	CASSQDRDSPLHF	TGCGCCAGCAGCCAAGATAGAGATTCACCCCTCCACTTT
TRBD1	TRBV7-2	few	TRBJ1-2	CASSLDYRGHNYGYTF	TGTGCCAGCAGCTTAGACTACAGGGGGCATAACTATGGCTACACCTTC
.	TRBV4-1	.	TRBJ2-3	CASSPGARGDTQYF	TGCGCCAGCAGCCCAGGCGCAAGGGGAGATACGCAGTATTTT
TRBD2	TRBV2	.	TRBJ2-1	CAGLGGQKRGNEQFF	TGTGCCGGGCTGGGGGGCCAAAAGCGGGGGAATGAGCAGTTCTTC
.	TRBV28	many	TRBJ1-5	CASGSSGLYGQPQHF	TGTGCCAGCGGAAGTTCGGGTCTCTACGGACAGCCCCAGCATTTT
.	TRBV30	.	TRBJ1-2	CAWSVGQYYGYTF	TGTGCCTGGAGTGTCGGACAGTATTATGGCTACACCTTC
.	TRBV9	few	TRBJ1-1	CASSARDRLNTEAFF	TGTGCCAGCAGCGCCCGAGACAGGCTGAACACTGAAGCTTTCTTT
.	TRBV12-3/TRBV12-4	few	TRBJ2-5	CASTLNGETQYF	TGTGCCAGCACTTTAAACGGGGAGACCCAGTACTTC
TRBD1	TRBV27	few	TRBJ1-2	CASRPRGTGVAGYTF	TGTGCCAGCAGGCCTCGAGGGACAGGGGTCGCTGGCTACACCTTC
.	TRBV7-2	.	TRBJ2-5	CASSFMGTQYF	TGTGCCAGCAGCTTCATGGGGACCCAGTACTTC
.	TRBV5-1	few	TRBJ2-3	CASSPTTLPTDTQYF	TGCGCCAGCAGCCCGACTACCCTACCCACAGATACGCAGTATTTT
.	TRBV4-2	.	TRBJ2-3	CASSPRGPVDTQYF	TGTGCCAGCAGTCCCCGGGGCCCCGTGGATACGCAGTATTTT
.	TRBV20-1	few	TRBJ2-5	CSARDGFQETQYF	TGCAGTGCTAGAGATGGGTTCCAAGAGACCCAGTACTTC
TRBD1	TRBV24-1	.	TRBJ2-5	CATSDSDRAETQYF	TGTGCCACCAGTGATTCAGACAGGGCAGAGACCCAGTACTTC
TRBD1	TRBV6-1	.	TRBJ1-1	CASRRQGLRNTEAFF	TGTGCCAGCCGCCGACAGGGATTAAGGAACACTGAAGCTTTCTTT
.	TRBV14	once	TRBJ1-2	CASSPRAHLYGYTF	TGTGCCAGCAGCCCCCGGGCGCATCTCTATGGCTACACCTTC
TRBD1	TRBV28	few	TRBJ1-1	CASSSGGQRAFF	TGTGCCAGCAGTAGCGGGGGACAGAGGGCTTTCTTT
.	TRBV6-5	.	TRBJ2-2	CASSYFVTGELFF	TGTGCCAGCAGTTACTTTGTCACCGGGGAGCTGTTTTTT
.	TRBV20-1	many	TRBJ1-5	CSAREYGQPQHF	TGCAGTGCTAGAGAATATGGTCAGCCCCAGCATTTT
.	TRBV19	few	TRBJ1-5	CASTTREGLNQPQHF	TGTGCCAGTACCACGAGGGAGGGATTGAATCAGCCCCAGCATTTT
TRBD2	TRBV5-1	few	TRBJ2-1	CASSLAELAGYNEQFF	TGCGCCAGCAGCTTGGCCGAACTAGCGGGGTACAATGAGCAGTTCTTC
.	TRBV5-1	many	TRBJ2-7	CASSLGGRTYEQYF	TGCGCCAGCAGCTTGGGGGGGCGAACCTACGAGCAGTACTTC
.	TRBV10-3	.	TRBJ1-2	CAITTGRGDGYTF	TGTGCCATCACCACCGGAAGGGGGGATGGCTACACCTTC
TRBD2	TRBV5-4	.	TRBJ2-3	CASSRLADSTDTQYF	TGTGCCAGCAGTCGACTAGCGGACTCCACAGATACGCAGTATTTT
.	TRBV20-1	few	TRBJ1-5	CSANQGLGQPQHF	TGCAGTGCTAATCAGGGACTCGGTCAGCCCCAGCATTTT
.	TRBV12-3/TRBV12-4	few	TRBJ1-1	CASSDSSEAFF	TGTGCCAGCAGTGACTCGTCTGAAGCTTTCTTT
.	TRBV12-3/TRBV12-4	.	TRBJ2-5	CASSLSAEGETQYF	TGTGCCAGCAGTTTATCGGCGGAGGGAGAGACCCAGTACTTC
.	TRBV3-1	many	TRBJ2-5	CASTLGAQETQYF	TGTGCCAGCACCCTCGGGGCTCAAGAGACCCAGTACTTC
.	TRBV10-3	few	TRBJ2-7	CAISVDSRYEQYF	TGTGCCATCAGTGTGGACAGTCGTTACGAGCAGTACTTC
.	TRBV7-6	few	TRBJ1-1	CASSLDGGRVTEAFF	TGTGCCAGCAGCTTAGATGGGGGGCGGGTCACTGAAGCTTTCTTT
.	TRBV7-2	few	TRBJ1-2	CASSFVTATFNYGYTF	TGTGCCAGCAGCTTCGTAACAGCAACTTTTAACTATGGCTACACCTTC
.	TRBV13	.	TRBJ1-4	CASSLRQQPTNEKLFF	TGTGCCAGCAGCTTACGACAGCAACCAACTAATGAAAAACTGTTTTTT
.	TRBV5-1	.	TRBJ2-6	CASSLEIRDVLTF	TGCGCCAGCAGCTTGGAGATAAGGGACGTCCTGACTTTC
TRBD1	TRBV4-1	few	TRBJ2-2	CASSHVRDRGNTGELFF	TGCGCCAGCAGCCATGTACGGGACAGGGGGAACACCGGGGAGCTGTTTTTT
TRBD1	TRBV20-1	few	TRBJ2-2	CSARAGGRELFF	TGCAGTGCCCGGGCAGGGGGCAGGGAGCTGTTTTTT
TRBD1	TRBV29-1	.	TRBJ2-3	CSVVPSTGREDTQYF	TGCAGCGTTGTCCCCTCGACAGGGAGAGAAGATACGCAGTATTTT
TRBD1	TRBV15	.	TRBJ2-5	CATSRGGTGETQYF	TGTGCCACCAGCAGAGGAGGGACAGGGGAGACCCAGTACTTC
TRBD2	TRBV2	few	TRBJ2-3	CASSFLLAGGEGTDTQYF	TGTGCCAGCAGTTTTTTACTAGCGGGGGGGGAAGGCACAGATACGCAGTATTTT
.	TRBV20-1	.	TRBJ2-6	CSAAQVPGPSSGANVLTF	TGCAGTGCTGCTCAGGTACCGGGACCGAGCTCTGGGGCCAACGTCCTGACTTTC
.	TRBV3-1	.	TRBJ2-2	CASTQGGGSTGELFF	TGTGCCTCCACCCAAGGAGGGGGGAGCACCGGGGAGCTGTTTTTT